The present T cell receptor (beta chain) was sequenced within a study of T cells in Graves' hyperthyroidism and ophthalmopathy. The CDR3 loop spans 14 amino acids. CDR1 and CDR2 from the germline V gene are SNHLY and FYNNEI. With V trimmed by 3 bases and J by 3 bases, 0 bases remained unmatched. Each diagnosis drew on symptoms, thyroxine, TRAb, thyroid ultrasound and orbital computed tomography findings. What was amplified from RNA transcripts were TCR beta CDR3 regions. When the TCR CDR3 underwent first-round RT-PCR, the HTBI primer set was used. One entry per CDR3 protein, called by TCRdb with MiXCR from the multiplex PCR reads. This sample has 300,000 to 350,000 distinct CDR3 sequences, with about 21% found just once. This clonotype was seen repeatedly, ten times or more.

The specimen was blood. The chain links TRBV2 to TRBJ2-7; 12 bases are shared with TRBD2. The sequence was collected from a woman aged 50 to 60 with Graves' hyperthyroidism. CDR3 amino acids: CASSEGLAGYEQYF. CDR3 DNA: TGTGCCAGCAGTGAGGGACTAGCGGGCTACGAGCAGTACTTC.